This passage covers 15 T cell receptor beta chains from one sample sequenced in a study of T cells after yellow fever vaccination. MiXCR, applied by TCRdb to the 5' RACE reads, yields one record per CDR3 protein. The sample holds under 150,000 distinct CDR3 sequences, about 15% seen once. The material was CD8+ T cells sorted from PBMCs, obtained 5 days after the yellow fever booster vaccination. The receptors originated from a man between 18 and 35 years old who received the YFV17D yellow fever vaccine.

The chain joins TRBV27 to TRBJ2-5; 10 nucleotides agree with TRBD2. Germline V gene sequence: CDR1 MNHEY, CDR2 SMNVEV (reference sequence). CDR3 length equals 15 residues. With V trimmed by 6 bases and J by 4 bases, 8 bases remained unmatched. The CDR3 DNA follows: TGTGCCAGCAGCCCCCAAGCGGGGGGGCGAGAGACCCAGTACTTC. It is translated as CASSPQAGGRETQYF.

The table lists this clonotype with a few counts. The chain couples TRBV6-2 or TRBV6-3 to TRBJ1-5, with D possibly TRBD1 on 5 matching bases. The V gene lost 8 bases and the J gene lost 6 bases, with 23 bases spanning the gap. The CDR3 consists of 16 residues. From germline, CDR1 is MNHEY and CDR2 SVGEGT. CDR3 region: CASARNRWGDPQPQHF. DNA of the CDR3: TGTGCCAGCGCACGAAACCGGTGGGGGGATCCTCAGCCCCAGCATTTT.

This CDR3 reads CASSRDRAPYEQYV. In DNA, the CDR3 is TGTGCCAGCAGCCGGGACAGGGCTCCCTACGAGCAGTACGTC. The chain carries TRBV5-6 and TRBJ2-7, with 9 bases that match TRBD1. This CDR3 is built from 14 residues. The ends lost 4 bases at V and 2 bases at J; junction bases unmatched: 4. The germline V gene has CDR1 SGHDT and CDR2 YYEEEE.

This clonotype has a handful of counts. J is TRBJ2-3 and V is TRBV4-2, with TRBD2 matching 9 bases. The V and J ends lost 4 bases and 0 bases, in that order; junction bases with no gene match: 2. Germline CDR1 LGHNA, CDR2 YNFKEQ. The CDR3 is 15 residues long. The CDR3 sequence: CASSPTSGSTDTQYF. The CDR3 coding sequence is TGTGCCAGCAGCCCCACTAGCGGGAGCACAGATACGCAGTATTTT.

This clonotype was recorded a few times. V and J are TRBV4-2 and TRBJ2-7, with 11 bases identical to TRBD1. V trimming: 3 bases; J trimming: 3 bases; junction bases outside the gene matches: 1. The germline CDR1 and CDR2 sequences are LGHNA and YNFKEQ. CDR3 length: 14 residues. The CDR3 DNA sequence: TGTGCCAGCAGCCAGGGACAGGGGGTCTACGAGCAGTACTTC. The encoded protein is CASSQGQGVYEQYF.

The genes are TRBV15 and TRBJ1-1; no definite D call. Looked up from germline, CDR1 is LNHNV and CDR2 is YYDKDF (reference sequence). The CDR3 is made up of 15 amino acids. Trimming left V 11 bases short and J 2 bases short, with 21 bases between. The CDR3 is CASNPHPQPNTEAFF. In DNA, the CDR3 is TGTGCCTCAAACCCGCACCCTCAACCTAACACTGAAGCTTTCTTT.

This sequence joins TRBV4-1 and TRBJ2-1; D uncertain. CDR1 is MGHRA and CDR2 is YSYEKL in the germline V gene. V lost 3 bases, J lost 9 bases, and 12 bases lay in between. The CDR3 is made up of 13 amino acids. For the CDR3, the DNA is TGCGCCAGCAGCCAGGTGGTGGGCGGTGAGCAGTTCTTC. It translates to CASSQVVGGEQFF.

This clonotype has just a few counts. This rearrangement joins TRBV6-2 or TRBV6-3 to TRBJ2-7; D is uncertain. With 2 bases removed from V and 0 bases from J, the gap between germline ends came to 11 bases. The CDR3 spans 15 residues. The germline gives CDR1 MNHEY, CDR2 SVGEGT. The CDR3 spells CASSYSPYGSYEQYV. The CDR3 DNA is TGTGCCAGCAGTTACAGTCCTTACGGCTCCTACGAGCAGTACGTC.

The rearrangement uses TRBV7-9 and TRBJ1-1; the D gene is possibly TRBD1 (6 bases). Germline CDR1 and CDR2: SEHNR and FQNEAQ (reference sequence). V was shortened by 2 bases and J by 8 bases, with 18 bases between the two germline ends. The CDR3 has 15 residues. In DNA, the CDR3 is TGTGCCAGCAGCTTAATATCGTCAGGGGATCCCGAAGCTTTCTTT. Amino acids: CASSLISSGDPEAFF.

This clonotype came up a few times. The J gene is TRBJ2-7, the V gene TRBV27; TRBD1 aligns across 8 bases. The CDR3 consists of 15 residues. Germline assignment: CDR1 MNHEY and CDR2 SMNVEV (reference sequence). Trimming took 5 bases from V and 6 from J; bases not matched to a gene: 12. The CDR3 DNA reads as TGTGCCAGCAGTCCCGGGACAGGTCTCTCTCTCGAGCAGTACTTC. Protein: CASSPGTGLSLEQYF.

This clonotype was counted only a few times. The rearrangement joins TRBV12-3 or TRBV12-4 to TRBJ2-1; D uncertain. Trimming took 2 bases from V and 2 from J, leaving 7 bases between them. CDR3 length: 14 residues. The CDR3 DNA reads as TGTGCCAGCAGTTTACGTCTGGCCTACAATGAGCAGTTCTTC. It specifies CASSLRLAYNEQFF.

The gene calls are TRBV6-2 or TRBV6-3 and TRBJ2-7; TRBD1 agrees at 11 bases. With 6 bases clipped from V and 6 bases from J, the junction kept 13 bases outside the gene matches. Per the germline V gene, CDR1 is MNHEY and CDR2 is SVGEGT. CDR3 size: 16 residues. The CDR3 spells CASSSLGTGGHSEQYV. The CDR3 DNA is TGTGCCAGCAGCTCACTCGGGACAGGGGGGCATAGCGAGCAGTACGTC.

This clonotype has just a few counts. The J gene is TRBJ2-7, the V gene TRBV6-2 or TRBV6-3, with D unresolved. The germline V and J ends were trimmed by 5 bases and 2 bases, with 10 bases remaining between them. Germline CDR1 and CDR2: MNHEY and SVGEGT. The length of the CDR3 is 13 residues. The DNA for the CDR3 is TGTGCCAGCAGTCCGACACTAACCTACGAGCAGTACGTC. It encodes CASSPTLTYEQYV.

The CDR3 is CASSWDPYGYTF. In DNA form, the CDR3 reads TGTGCCAGCAGCTGGGACCCTTATGGCTACACCTTC. The gene calls are TRBV13 and TRBJ1-2, with D tentatively TRBD1 (5 bases). V was clipped by 4 bases and J by 5 bases, with 8 bases between them. This CDR3 has 12 residues. The germline gives CDR1 PRHDT, CDR2 FYEKMQ (reference sequence).

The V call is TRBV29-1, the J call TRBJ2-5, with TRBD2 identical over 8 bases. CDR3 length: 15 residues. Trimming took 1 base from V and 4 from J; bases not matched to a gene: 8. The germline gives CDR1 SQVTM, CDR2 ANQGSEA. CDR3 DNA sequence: TGCAGCGTTGAAGTGAGCGGGGGTGAAAGAGAGACCCAGTACTTC. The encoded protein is CSVEVSGGERETQYF.